The following is a TCR beta chain sequence with its context. The antigen remains unidentified. The sample originates from a study of cytomegalovirus exposure and HLA in healthy donors. Study results and limitations: Rare sequences made up most TCRs, while some public TCRs were found in many donors. The study flagged some 170 TCR beta chains as cytomegalovirus-associated. Sequencing likely caused a cluster of highly shared sequence variants. By a later analysis, the bulk of CMV-associated TCR beta chains appeared HLA-restricted.

The CDR3 is 13 amino acids. Germline V lookup: CDR1 MNHNS, CDR2 SASEGT. Trimming left V 4 bases short and J 2 bases short, with 9 bases between. Vbeta (60) and Jbeta (13) primers were used in the PCR. The repertoire was sequenced with immunoSEQ multiplex PCR; TCRdb's copy has only in-frame clones and lacks some. The profile shows 110,000 or so clones, around 77% of them singletons. The sequence was obtained from a woman in her thirties in good health and CMV-seropositive. Sequenced input: PBMCs. The rearrangement uses TRBV6-1 and TRBJ2-7, with D possibly being TRBD2 (5 bases). The CDR3 coding sequence is TGTGCCAGCAGTGCCGGACTGACCTACGAGCAGTACTTC. Amino acids: CASSAGLTYEQYF.